These T cell receptor beta chains were read from a single sample in a study of shared clonotypes between healthy human individuals. Using immunoSEQ multiplex PCR, the repertoire was profiled, and TCRdb retains in-frame clones only, with some absent. The sample carries roughly 2.2 million clones, roughly 93% recorded once. Sequenced material: naive CD4+ T cells from PBMCs. These receptors were taken from a young man in good health. Some clones in this sample may be carry-over from other donors' samples. The CDR3 runs from the conserved cysteine through the conserved F or W. The D gene is left open where the match is weak. Expanded clones get a size class; other rows say once, few or many, or leave the size out.

size,length,V,D,J,DNA,CDR3
-,14,TRBV14,-,TRBJ2-3,TGTGCCAGCAGCCAACAGGGCCCGCCCGATACGCAGTATTTT,CASSQQGPPDTQYF
-,13,TRBV2,-,TRBJ2-4,TGTGCCAGGAAAAACGGGGGTGGGGACATTCAGTACTTC,CARKNGGGDIQYF
-,13,TRBV28,-,TRBJ1-2,TGTGCCAGCAGTCCGCAGATTCATAGAGGCTACACCTTC,CASSPQIHRGYTF
few,15,TRBV18,-,TRBJ1-1,TGTGCCAGCTCGGAAGGTTGGCAGGGGATGACTGAAGCTTTCTTT,CASSEGWQGMTEAFF
-,18,TRBV21-1,-,TRBJ2-1,TGTGCCAGCAGCAAAGCGCTAATCGGGACTAGAACATACAATGAGCAGTTCTTC,CASSKALIGTRTYNEQFF
-,12,TRBV29-1,-,TRBJ2-5,TGCAGCGTTCAGCCGCCGGGGGAGACCCAGTACTTC,CSVQPPGETQYF
-,16,TRBV11-2,TRBD2,TRBJ2-7,TGTGCCAGCAGCCCCGTAGCGGGAGGGTATCCCTACGAGCAGTACTTC,CASSPVAGGYPYEQYF
-,12,TRBV29-1,-,TRBJ2-7,TGCAGCGTGAAGAGGGCCGACGGTATTGCGTACTTC,CSVKRADGIAYF
-,13,TRBV28,-,TRBJ2-3,TGTGCCAGCAGTTTAGCGGGAACAGATACGCAGTATTTT,CASSLAGTDTQYF
once,14,TRBV6-6,-,TRBJ2-7,TGTGCCAGCGGCCTAGGACAGAATTCCTACGAGCAGTACTTC,CASGLGQNSYEQYF
-,17,TRBV5-1,-,TRBJ2-7,TGCGCCAGCAGCTTGGCCGGTTTAGCGGAGTGGACGTACGAGCAGTACTTC,CASSLAGLAEWTYEQYF
-,15,TRBV5-5,-,TRBJ2-2,TGTGCCAGCAGCTCAGGGACCGCGAACACCGGGGAGCTGTTTTTT,CASSSGTANTGELFF
-,11,TRBV20-1,-,TRBJ1-2,TGCAGTGCTACCATGGGAGTCGACTACACCTTC,CSATMGVDYTF
-,12,TRBV10-2,-,TRBJ1-2,TGCGCCAGCGGGGACGGCATCTATGGCTACACCTTC,CASGDGIYGYTF
-,12,TRBV19,-,TRBJ1-1,TGTGCCAGTAGTCTCTGGGGGCGGGAAGCTTTCTTT,CASSLWGREAFF
-,15,TRBV5-4,TRBD2,TRBJ2-3,TGTGCCAGCAGCCCGGGACTAGTCATGGGAGATACGCAGTATTTT,CASSPGLVMGDTQYF
-,14,TRBV5-1,TRBD2,TRBJ2-7,TGCGCCAGCAGCGAGACTAGCGGGAGATACGAGCAGTACTTC,CASSETSGRYEQYF
-,17,TRBV5-1,-,TRBJ1-2,TGCGCCAGCAGCTCAGGCCCCTCGGGCGCGTCTTACTATGGCTACACCTTC,CASSSGPSGASYYGYTF
-,14,TRBV19,-,TRBJ1-5,TGTGCCAGTAGCCTCTCGACGGAGTATCAGCCCCAGCATTTT,CASSLSTEYQPQHF
-,15,TRBV13,-,TRBJ2-5,TGTGCCAGCAGCCCGACTGTGGGCAGGGTGGTGACCCAGTACTTC,CASSPTVGRVVTQYF
-,15,TRBV7-3,TRBD1,TRBJ2-7,TGTGCCAGCAGCAAGGGACAGGGGGGGACCTACGAGCAGTACTTC,CASSKGQGGTYEQYF
-,14,TRBV27,TRBD2,TRBJ2-3,TGTGCCAGCAGTCCCGGGTTAGCGGGAGACACGCAGTATTTT,CASSPGLAGDTQYF
-,16,TRBV15,-,TRBJ2-7,TGTGCCACCAGCAGGGTAGATGGGCGGGATTCCTACGAGCAGTACTTC,CATSRVDGRDSYEQYF
-,17,TRBV6-4,TRBD1,TRBJ1-3,TGTGCCAGCAGTGGCGCCGTGGACAGGGGTCTAGGAAACACCATATATTTT,CASSGAVDRGLGNTIYF